One and the same sample provided the 9 T cell receptor beta chains below, sequenced in a study of T and B cells in COVID-19 patients. Each TRB amplification used roughly 220-550 ng of genomic DNA from blood. Multiplex PCR with BIOMED2 TRB-A/B primer pools amplified TRB rearrangements. TCRdb analysed the multiplex PCR reads with MiXCR anew, one entry per CDR3 protein. Seen here are tens of thousands of distinct CDR3 sequences, 25% to 30% observed once, and the top ten hold 2.5% to 3%. Specimen: blood. The source of these receptors is a human donor who had recovered from COVID-19.

This clonotype was counted between two and nine times. This chain links TRBV6-5 with TRBJ2-1; D is possibly TRBD2 (5 bases). Germline CDR1 MNHEY, CDR2 SVGAGI. The CDR3 extends over 11 amino acids. The germline V and J ends were trimmed by 2 bases and 10 bases, with 6 bases remaining between them. The CDR3 sequence is CASSYQREQFF. CDR3 nucleotide sequence: TGTGCCAGCAGTTACCAGCGGGAGCAGTTCTTC.

This chain connects TRBV15 to TRBJ1-5, with 10 bases lining up with TRBD1. V dropped 3 bases and J dropped 5; count of bases not matched to a gene: 10. Germline-derived CDR1 and CDR2 are LNHNV and YYDKDF (reference sequence). CDR3 length: 17 amino acids. CDR3 in amino acids: CATSSALGQGPHQPQHF. As DNA, the CDR3 is TGTGCCACCAGCAGTGCACTGGGACAGGGGCCACATCAGCCCCAGCATTTT.

This clonotype came up a few times. The rearrangement uses TRBV6-6 and TRBJ1-2; D ambiguous. V was cut by 3 bases and J by 5 bases, with 7 bases left in between. The CDR3 spans 12 residues. Germline V CDR1 and CDR2: MNHNY, SVGAGI (reference sequence). DNA for the CDR3: TGTGCCAGCAGTTATCAATGGTATGGCTACACCTTC. This sequence encodes CASSYQWYGYTF.

There are a few counts of this clonotype. This chain joins TRBV29-1 and TRBJ2-5; possible D gene TRBD1, 6 bases. Trimming pared 7 bases from V and 2 bases from J, leaving 20 bases between. The CDR3 spans 15 residues. Per germline, CDR1 SQVTM and CDR2 ANQGSEA. The CDR3 DNA is TGCAGCGCTTCCCCAGGACAGATAATTCAAGAGACCCAGTACTTC. This translates into CSASPGQIIQETQYF. The complete variable domain, with remaining parts taken from reference TRBV29-1 and TRBJ2-5, reads SAVISQKPSRDICQRGTSLTIQCQVDSQVTMMFWYRQQPGQSLTLIATANQGSEATYESGFVIDKFPISRPNLTFSTLTVSNMSPEDSSIYLCSASPGQIIQETQYFGPGTRLLVL.

By sample fraction, this clonotype is medium-sized. J is TRBJ2-2 and V is TRBV19; the D gene could be TRBD1 or TRBD2 (5 bases each). The germline V gene encodes CDR1 LNHDA and CDR2 SQIVND (reference sequence). CDR3 size: 14 residues. V was pared by 3 bases and J by 3 bases, with 8 bases between. CDR3 sequence (DNA): TGTGCCAGTAGTATCCGGGGCGACACCGGGGAGCTGTTTTTT. Translating gives CASSIRGDTGELFF.

This clonotype was seen just once. This chain joins TRBV6-1 and TRBJ1-3; D remains ambiguous. CDR3 length: 15 residues. Germline CDR1 is MNHNS and CDR2 is SASEGT. The germline V and J ends were trimmed by 1 base and 2 bases, with 9 bases remaining between them. The CDR3 reads CASSEGGWTGNTIYF. Here the CDR3 DNA reads TGTGCCAGCAGTGAAGGCGGGTGGACTGGAAACACCATATATTTT.

In its sample, this clonotype was seen many times. This sequence joins TRBV6-5 and TRBJ1-4; a weak D match, TRBD1 (6 bases). V dropped 5 bases and J dropped 7 bases, with 17 bases sitting between them. This CDR3 spans 15 amino acids. Germline loops: CDR1 MNHEY, CDR2 SVGAGI. In DNA, the CDR3 is TGTGCCAGCAGTGTCAGGGGAGTTGAGGGTGAAAAACTGTTTTTT. Encoded protein: CASSVRGVEGEKLFF.

This clonotype was found a few times. The chain has TRBV6-6 and TRBJ1-2, with D possibly TRBD1 on 6 matching bases. The V gene's germline CDR1 is MNHNY and CDR2 SVGAGI (reference sequence). The CDR3 has 16 amino acids. Trimming took 2 bases from V and 0 from J, leaving 13 bases between them. CDR3 protein: CASSYPRDTSNYGYTF. The CDR3 bases are TGTGCCAGCAGTTACCCCCGGGACACTTCTAACTATGGCTACACCTTC.

This clonotype was picked up many times. This rearrangement joins TRBV12-3 or TRBV12-4 to TRBJ2-2, with D uncertain. Trimming shortened V by 7 bases and J by 5 bases, and 14 bases separated the two germline ends. The CDR3 spans 14 residues. The CDR3 sequence: CASNPSEWTGELFF. Here the CDR3 DNA reads TGTGCCAGCAACCCCTCGGAGTGGACCGGGGAGCTGTTTTTT.